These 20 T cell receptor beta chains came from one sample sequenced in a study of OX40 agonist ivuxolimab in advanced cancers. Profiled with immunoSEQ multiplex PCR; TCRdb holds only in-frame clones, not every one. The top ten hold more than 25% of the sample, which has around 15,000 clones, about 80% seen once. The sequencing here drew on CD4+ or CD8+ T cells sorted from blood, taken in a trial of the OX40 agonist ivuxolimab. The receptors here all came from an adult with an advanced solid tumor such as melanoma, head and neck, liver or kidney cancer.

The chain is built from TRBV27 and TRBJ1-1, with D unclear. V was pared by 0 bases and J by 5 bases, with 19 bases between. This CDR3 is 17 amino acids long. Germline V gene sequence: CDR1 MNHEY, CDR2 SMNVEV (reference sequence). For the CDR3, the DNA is TGTGCCAGCAGTTTATCAGACCCGGGCCTTAGATGGACTGAAGCTTTCTTT. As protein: CASSLSDPGLRWTEAFF.

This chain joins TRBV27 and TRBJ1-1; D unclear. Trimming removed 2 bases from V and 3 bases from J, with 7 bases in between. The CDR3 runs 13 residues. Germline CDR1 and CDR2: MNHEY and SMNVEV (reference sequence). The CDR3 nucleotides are TGTGCCAGCAGTTTAGGGCCGGACACTGAAGCTTTCTTT. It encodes CASSLGPDTEAFF.

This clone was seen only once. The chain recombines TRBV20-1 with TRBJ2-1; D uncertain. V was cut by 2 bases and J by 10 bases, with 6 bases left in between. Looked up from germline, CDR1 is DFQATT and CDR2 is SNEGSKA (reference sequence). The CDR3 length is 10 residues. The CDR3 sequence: CSARYQEQFF. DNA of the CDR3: TGCAGTGCTAGATACCAAGAGCAGTTCTTC.

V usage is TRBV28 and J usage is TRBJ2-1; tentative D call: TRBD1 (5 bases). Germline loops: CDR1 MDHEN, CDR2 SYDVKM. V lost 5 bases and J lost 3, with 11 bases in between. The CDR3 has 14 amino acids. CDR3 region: CASSNTGDYNEQFF. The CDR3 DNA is TGTGCCAGCAGTAACACAGGAGACTACAATGAGCAGTTCTTC.

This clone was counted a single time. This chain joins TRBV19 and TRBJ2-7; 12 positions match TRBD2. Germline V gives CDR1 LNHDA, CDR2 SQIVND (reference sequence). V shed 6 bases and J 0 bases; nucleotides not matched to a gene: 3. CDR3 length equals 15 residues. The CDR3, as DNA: TGTGCCAGTAGCCGGACTAGCGGGGTCTCCTACGAGCAGTACTTC. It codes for CASSRTSGVSYEQYF.

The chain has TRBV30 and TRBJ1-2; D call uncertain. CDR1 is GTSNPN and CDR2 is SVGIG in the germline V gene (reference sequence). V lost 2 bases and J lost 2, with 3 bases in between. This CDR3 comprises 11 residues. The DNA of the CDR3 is TGTGCCTGGAGTAACAACTATGGCTACACCTTC. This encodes CAWSNNYGYTF.

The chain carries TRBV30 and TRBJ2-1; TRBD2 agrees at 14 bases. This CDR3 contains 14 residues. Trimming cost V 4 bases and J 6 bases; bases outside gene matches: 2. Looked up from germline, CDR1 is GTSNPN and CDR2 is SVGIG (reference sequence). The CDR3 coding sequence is TGTGCCTGGACCGGACTAGCGGGAGGCAATGAGCAGTTCTTC. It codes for CAWTGLAGGNEQFF.

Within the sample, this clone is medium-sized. CDR3 sequence (DNA): TGTGCCAGCAGGGGCATCTCTGGGGCCAACGTCCTGACTTTC. It yields the protein CASRGISGANVLTF. The rearrangement joins TRBV2 to TRBJ2-6; D not certain. V lost 6 bases, J lost 0 bases, and 6 bases lay in between. Germline CDR1 SNHLY, CDR2 FYNNEI. This CDR3 has 14 amino acids.

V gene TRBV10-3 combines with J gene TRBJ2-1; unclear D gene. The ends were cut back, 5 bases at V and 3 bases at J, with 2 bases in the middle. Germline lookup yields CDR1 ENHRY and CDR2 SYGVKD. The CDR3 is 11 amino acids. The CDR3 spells CAISSYNEQFF. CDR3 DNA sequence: TGTGCCATCAGTAGCTACAATGAGCAGTTCTTC.

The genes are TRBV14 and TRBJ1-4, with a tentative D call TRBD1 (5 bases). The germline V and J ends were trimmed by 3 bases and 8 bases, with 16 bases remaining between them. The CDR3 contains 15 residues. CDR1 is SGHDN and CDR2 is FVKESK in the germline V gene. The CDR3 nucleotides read TGTGCCAGCAGCCATCCGACGGGGCCTCGGGAAAAACTGTTTTTT. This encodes CASSHPTGPREKLFF.

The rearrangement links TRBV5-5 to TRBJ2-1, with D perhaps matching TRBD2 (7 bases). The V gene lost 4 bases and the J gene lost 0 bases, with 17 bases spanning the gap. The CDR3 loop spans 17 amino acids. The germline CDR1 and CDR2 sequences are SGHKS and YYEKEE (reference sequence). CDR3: CASSPGVAGFSYNEQFF. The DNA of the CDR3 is TGTGCCAGCAGCCCAGGGGTAGCGGGTTTCTCCTACAATGAGCAGTTCTTC.

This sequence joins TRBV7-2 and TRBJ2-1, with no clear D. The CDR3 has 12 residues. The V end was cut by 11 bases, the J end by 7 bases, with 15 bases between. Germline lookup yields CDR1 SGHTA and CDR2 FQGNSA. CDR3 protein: CALTFRRNEQFF. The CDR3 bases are TGTGCCCTAACCTTTAGGAGAAATGAGCAGTTCTTC.

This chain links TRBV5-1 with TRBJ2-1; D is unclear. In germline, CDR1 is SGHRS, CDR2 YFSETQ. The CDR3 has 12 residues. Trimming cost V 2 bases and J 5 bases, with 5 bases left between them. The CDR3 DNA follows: TGCGCCAGCAGCTTCGGACACAATGAGCAGTTCTTC. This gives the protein CASSFGHNEQFF. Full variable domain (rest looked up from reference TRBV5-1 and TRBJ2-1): KAGVTQTPRYLIKTRGQQVTLSCSPISGHRSVSWYQQTPGQGLQFLFEYFSETQRNKGNFPGRFSGRQFSNSRSEMNVSTLELGDSALYLCASSFGHNEQFFGPGTRLTVL.

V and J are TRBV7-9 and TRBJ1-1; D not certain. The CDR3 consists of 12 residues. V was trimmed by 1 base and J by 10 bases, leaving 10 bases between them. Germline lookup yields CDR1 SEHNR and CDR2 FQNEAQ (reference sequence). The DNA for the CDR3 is TGTGCCAGCAGCTTAGGGAATGAAGGAGCTTTCTTT. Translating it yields CASSLGNEGAFF.

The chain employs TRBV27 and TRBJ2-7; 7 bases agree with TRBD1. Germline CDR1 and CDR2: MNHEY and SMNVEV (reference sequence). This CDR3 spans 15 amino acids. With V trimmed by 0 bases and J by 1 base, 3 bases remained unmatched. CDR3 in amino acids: CASSLSRGPSYEQYF. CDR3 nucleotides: TGTGCCAGCAGTTTATCGAGGGGGCCATCCTACGAGCAGTACTTC.

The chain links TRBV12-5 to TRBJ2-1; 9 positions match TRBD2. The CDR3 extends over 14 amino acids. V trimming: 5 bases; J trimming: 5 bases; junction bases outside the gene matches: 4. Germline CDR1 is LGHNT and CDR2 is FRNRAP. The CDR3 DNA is TGTGCTAGTGGTCCGGGACTAGCTGACAATGAGCAGTTCTTC. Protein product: CASGPGLADNEQFF.

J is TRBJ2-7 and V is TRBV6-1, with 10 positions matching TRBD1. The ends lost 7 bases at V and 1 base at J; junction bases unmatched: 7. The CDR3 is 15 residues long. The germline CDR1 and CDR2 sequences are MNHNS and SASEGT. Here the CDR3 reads CASMRLGQGSYEQYF. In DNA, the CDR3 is TGTGCCAGCATGAGGTTGGGACAGGGGTCCTACGAGCAGTACTTC.

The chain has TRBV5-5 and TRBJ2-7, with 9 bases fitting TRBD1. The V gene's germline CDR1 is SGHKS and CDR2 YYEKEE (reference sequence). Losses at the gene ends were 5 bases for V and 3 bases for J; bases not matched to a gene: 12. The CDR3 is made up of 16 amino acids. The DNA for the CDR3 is TGTGCCAGCAGGCCTACCCACAGGGGGCCCTACTACGAGCAGTACTTC. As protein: CASRPTHRGPYYEQYF. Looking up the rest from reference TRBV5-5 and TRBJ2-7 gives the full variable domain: DAGVTQSPTHLIKTRGQQVTLRCSPISGHKSVSWYQQVLGQGPQFIFQYYEKEERGRGNFPDRFSARQFPNYSSELNVNALLLGDSALYLCASRPTHRGPYYEQYFGPGTRLTVT.

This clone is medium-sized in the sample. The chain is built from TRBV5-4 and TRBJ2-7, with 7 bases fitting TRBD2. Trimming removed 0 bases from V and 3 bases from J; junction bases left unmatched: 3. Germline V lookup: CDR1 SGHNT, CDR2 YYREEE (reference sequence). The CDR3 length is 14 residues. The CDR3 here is CASSLGTRVYEQYF. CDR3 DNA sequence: TGTGCCAGCAGCTTGGGGACTAGGGTCTACGAGCAGTACTTC.

CDR3 bases: TGTGCCGCCGGGGTAGCGGGATCCCAAGAGACCCAGTACTTC. This sequence encodes CAAGVAGSQETQYF. This sequence joins TRBV10-3 and TRBJ2-5; 8 positions match TRBD2. Germline CDR1 and CDR2: ENHRY and SYGVKD. V gave up 11 bases and J gave up 1 base; unmatched junction bases: 9. CDR3 length equals 14 residues.